These 9 T cell receptor beta chains originate from one sample sequenced in a study of cytomegalovirus exposure and HLA in healthy donors. The study ran its PCR with 60 Vbeta and 13 Jbeta primers. Using immunoSEQ multiplex PCR, the repertoire was profiled, and TCRdb retains in-frame clones only, with some absent. The sample consists of just over 85,000 clones, roughly three quarters of them appearing once. Sequencing was performed on PBMCs. These receptors were collected from a man in his forties in good health and CMV-seronegative.

V gene TRBV6-8 combines with J gene TRBJ1-4; D is unresolved. Per germline, CDR1 MNHGY and CDR2 SAAAGT. This CDR3 contains 17 residues. Trimming cost V 6 bases and J 0 bases, with 17 bases left between them. The CDR3 DNA reads TGTGCCAGCAGCCCCGTTTCGGGTCAACCAACTAATGAAAAACTGTTTTTT. It translates to CASSPVSGQPTNEKLFF.

The rearrangement links TRBV19 to TRBJ1-1; D remains unclear. The CDR3 is made up of 13 amino acids. V lost 7 bases and J 0 bases, leaving 9 bases between the germline ends. Germline V gene sequence: CDR1 LNHDA, CDR2 SQIVND (reference sequence). The CDR3: CASKGTVNTEAFF. The CDR3 DNA is TGTGCCAGTAAAGGAACAGTGAACACTGAAGCTTTCTTT. Complete variable domain (other parts from reference TRBV19 and TRBJ1-1): DGGITQSPKYLFRKEGQNVTLSCEQNLNHDAMYWYRQDPGQGLRLIYYSQIVNDFQKGDIAEGYSVSREKKESFPLTVTSAQKNPTAFYLCASKGTVNTEAFFGQGTRLTVV.

This chain connects TRBV30 to TRBJ1-6; the match to TRBD1 covers 7 bases. The germline V gene has CDR1 GTSNPN and CDR2 SVGIG (reference sequence). This CDR3 spans 15 amino acids. V lost 2 bases to trimming and J lost 6 bases; unmatched junction nucleotides: 7. CDR3 residues: CAWSRWDSSNSPLHF. CDR3 sequence (DNA): TGTGCCTGGAGTCGTTGGGACAGCTCTAATTCACCCCTCCACTTT.

This chain uses TRBV28 with TRBJ2-5; 8 nucleotides agree with TRBD2. Germline CDR1 is MDHEN and CDR2 is SYDVKM. The junction had 3 bases not matched to a gene; V was cut back by 5 bases and J by 10 bases. This CDR3 region has 11 residues. In DNA form, the CDR3 reads TGTGCCAGCAGTGGGACTAGGATCCAGTACTTC. It encodes CASSGTRIQYF.

This clone turned up a few times. The J gene is TRBJ1-1, the V gene TRBV27; D is possibly TRBD1 (5 bases). The CDR3 totals 12 residues. The ends were cut back, 4 bases at V and 5 bases at J, with 8 bases in the middle. Germline CDR1 reads MNHEY; CDR2 reads SMNVEV (reference sequence). As DNA, the CDR3 is TGTGCCAGCAGTTCGGGGGTAACTGAAGCTTTCTTT. This translates into CASSSGVTEAFF.

CDR3 DNA: TGCGCCAGCAGCCCCCGACAAAGTACCGGGGAGCTGTTTTTT. Protein: CASSPRQSTGELFF. The rearrangement links TRBV4-1 to TRBJ2-2; no clear D. This CDR3 is built from 14 residues. Trimming shortened V by 4 bases and J by 5 bases, and 11 bases separated the two germline ends. The germline CDR1 and CDR2 sequences are MGHRA and YSYEKL.

The V gene is TRBV4-3, the J gene TRBJ2-7; 10 positions agree with TRBD1. The length of the CDR3 is 15 residues. Per germline, CDR1 LGHNA and CDR2 YSLEER. V was pared by 1 base and J by 5 bases, with 5 bases of the junction left unmatched. The CDR3 sequence: CASSQGDRGGHEQYF. For the CDR3, the DNA is TGCGCCAGCAGCCAAGGGGACAGGGGTGGCCACGAGCAGTACTTC.

This clone was detected a few times. The V gene is TRBV29-1, the J gene TRBJ1-2; D remains ambiguous. V was pared by 7 bases and J by 6 bases, with 21 bases between. Germline CDR1 SQVTM, CDR2 ANQGSEA. The CDR3 has 14 amino acids. This CDR3 reads CSASGGPLSDGYTF. CDR3 nucleotides: TGCAGCGCCTCGGGAGGACCCCTTAGCGATGGCTACACCTTC.

This clone was recorded only once. The V and J genes are TRBV2 and TRBJ1-1, with D perhaps TRBD1 (6 bases). CDR1 SNHLY and CDR2 FYNNEI come from the germline V gene. Trimming shortened V by 3 bases and J by 1 base, and 9 bases separated the two germline ends. The CDR3 is made up of 14 amino acids. The CDR3 loop reads CASSDRDKNTEAFF. CDR3 sequence (DNA): TGTGCCAGCAGTGATCGGGACAAGAACACTGAAGCTTTCTTT.